Described below is a single TCR beta chain sequence and its context. Its specificity is unknown. The data were obtained in a study of blood T cells in healthy people across ages. Overall study: Template switching picked up about one barcoded beta molecule for each two T cells.

A J-beta primer mix and a sample-barcoded 5' primer were used in a second PCR of roughly 6 to 11 cycles. TCRdb re-derived calls from the 5' RACE reads in MiXCR, one entry per CDR3 protein. The sample has fewer than 2,000,000 distinct CDR3 sequences; 34% are singletons. V was cut by 1 base and J by 7 bases, with 19 bases left in between. Germline CDR1 reads LGHDT; CDR2 reads YNNKEL (reference sequence). This CDR3 spans 16 amino acids. Whole-study findings and limits: Naive and antigen-experienced cells could not be conclusively compared, given unsorted PBMCs. Strong correlation was found linking TCR beta diversity to naive T cell percentage. Diversity estimated from one million T cells was considered an underestimate.

This receptor was obtained from a woman in her thirties in good health. Sequences were obtained from blood. The genes are TRBV3-1 and TRBJ2-5; D is perhaps TRBD1 (5 bases). The CDR3 is CASSQGESGAWVTQYF. The CDR3, as DNA: TGTGCCAGCAGCCAAGGGGAAAGTGGGGCATGGGTGACCCAGTACTTC.